This T cell receptor beta chain was sequenced for a study of vaccination and CD4 T cells after COVID-19. Cultured CD4+ T cell DNA was sequenced using the Oncomine TCR Beta short-read assay. TCRdb itself ran the PCR reads through MiXCR, one entry per CDR3 protein. The repertoire has about 17,000 distinct CDR3 sequences, under 55% of them found once; the top ten carry over 15%. This clonotype has more than one count but fewer than ten. Its antigen remains unidentified. The V gene's germline CDR1 is MNHEY and CDR2 SMNVEV (reference sequence). Trimming removed 5 bases from V and 5 bases from J, with 9 bases in between. The CDR3 contains 12 residues. Treatment specified: roughly 11-day PBMC culture with coronavirus spike peptide pools or control peptides (ViraFEST assay).

The J gene is TRBJ1-1, the V gene TRBV27, with D hard to call. This sequence was found in a human donor who received a COVID-19 vaccine. Sequenced here: CD4+ T cells from blood, cultured in vitro, sampled before SARS-CoV-2 vaccination. Here the CDR3 reads CASSPRGTEAFF. The CDR3 DNA sequence: TGTGCCAGCAGTCCCCGGGGAACTGAAGCTTTCTTT.